This T cell receptor (beta chain) came from a study of T-cell reconstitution after alpha-beta-depleted transplantation in children. Study-level points and caveats: At around two months after transplant, the alpha-beta T cells were reportedly derived from several hundred expanded clones that came from non-depleted graft cells. Counts and diversity of T cells one year after transplant came mostly from newly produced T cells.

Molecular barcoding with unique molecular identifiers was used for the TCRbeta library. Using its own MiXCR run on the PCR reads, TCRdb lists one record per CDR3 protein. The sample contains around 300,000 distinct CDR3 sequences, around 10% of which appear only once. This clonotype came up many times. The antigen is unknown. This CDR3 has 13 residues. V lost 2 bases and J lost 2, with 7 bases in between. Per germline, CDR1 MNHEY and CDR2 SVGAGI. The V and J genes are TRBV6-5 and TRBJ2-7; maybe TRBD1 (5 bases). The material was peripheral blood, obtained 180 days after TCRalphabeta/CD19-depleted stem cell transplant. The receptor was derived from a male patient aged 2 to 10 who had a stem cell transplant for chronic granulomatous disease, so the T cells may come from the graft donor. The CDR3 DNA sequence: TGTGCCAGCAGTTACACGGACACCTACGAGCAGTACTTC. Translating gives CASSYTDTYEQYF.